These T cell receptor beta chains were read from a single sample in a study of T cells in Graves' hyperthyroidism and ophthalmopathy. MiXCR, applied by TCRdb to the multiplex PCR reads, yields one record per CDR3 protein. The sample comprises a few hundred thousand distinct CDR3 sequences, roughly 18% of which are singletons, and less than 65% rests with the top ten. Sequenced sample: blood. The origin of the receptors is a woman aged 45-60 years with Graves' hyperthyroidism. CDR3s include the opening cysteine and the closing phenylalanine or tryptophan. Each record gives: V gene, J gene, CDR3 protein.

v_call: TRBV27; j_call: TRBJ2-4; cdr3_aa: CASRSPGQTEGIQYF
v_call: TRBV5-4; j_call: TRBJ2-2; cdr3_aa: CASSATGGASGELFF
v_call: TRBV12-3/TRBV12-4; j_call: TRBJ1-5; cdr3_aa: CASSWGTGSNQPQHF
v_call: TRBV12-3/TRBV12-4; j_call: TRBJ2-1; cdr3_aa: CASSFGGDEQFF
v_call: TRBV11-2; j_call: TRBJ1-2; cdr3_aa: CASSLTGLSANYGYTF
v_call: TRBV11-2; j_call: TRBJ1-1; cdr3_aa: CASRSDTDTEAFF
v_call: TRBV27; j_call: TRBJ1-2; cdr3_aa: CASSPSFGTGGQSNYGYTF
v_call: TRBV11-2; j_call: TRBJ2-3; cdr3_aa: CASSSIIAGGVTDTQYF
v_call: TRBV5-5; j_call: TRBJ1-6; cdr3_aa: CASSLGQNSPLHF
v_call: TRBV6-1; j_call: TRBJ2-3; cdr3_aa: CASSYGGLGTDTQYF
v_call: TRBV30; j_call: TRBJ2-7; cdr3_aa: CAWVPLDREKYEQYF
v_call: TRBV12-3/TRBV12-4; j_call: TRBJ1-5; cdr3_aa: CASRGGQGSQPQHF
v_call: TRBV7-8; j_call: TRBJ1-2; cdr3_aa: CASSLERDVRLYGYTF
v_call: TRBV6-2/TRBV6-3; j_call: TRBJ1-2; cdr3_aa: CAILGGTNYGYTF